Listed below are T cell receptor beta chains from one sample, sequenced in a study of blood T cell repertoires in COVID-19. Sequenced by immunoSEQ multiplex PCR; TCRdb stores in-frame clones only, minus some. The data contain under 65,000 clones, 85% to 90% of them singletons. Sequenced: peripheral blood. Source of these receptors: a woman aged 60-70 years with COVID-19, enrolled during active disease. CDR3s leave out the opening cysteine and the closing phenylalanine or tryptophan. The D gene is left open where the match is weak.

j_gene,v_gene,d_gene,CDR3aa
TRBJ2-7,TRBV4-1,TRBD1,ASSLYGTGQLNRYEQY
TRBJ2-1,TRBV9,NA,ASSGTGGVLNEQF
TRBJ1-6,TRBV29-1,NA,SVESGRRSQGNSPLH
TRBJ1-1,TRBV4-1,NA,ASSQVGSWVAF
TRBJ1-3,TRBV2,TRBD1,ASGGTGDSGNTIY
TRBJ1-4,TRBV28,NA,ASSLTGVARQEKLF
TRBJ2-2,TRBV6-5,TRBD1,ASSRLGQGSGELF
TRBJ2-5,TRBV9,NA,ASSVEGLTGETQY
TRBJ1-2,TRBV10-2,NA,ASGTGGDSYGYT
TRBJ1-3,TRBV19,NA,ASSTTADSGNTIY
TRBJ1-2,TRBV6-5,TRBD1,ASSATGENYYGYT
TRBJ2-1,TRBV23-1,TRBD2,ASSQSAQVGGGRAPWNEQF
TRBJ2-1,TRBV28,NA,ASSFVAYGQF
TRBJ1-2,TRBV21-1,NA,ASSKGVGRTYT
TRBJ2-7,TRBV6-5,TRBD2,ASRSAGVDEQY
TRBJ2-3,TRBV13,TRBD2,ASSPRGTSGRNTQY
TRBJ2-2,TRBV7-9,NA,ASSLASRAGELF
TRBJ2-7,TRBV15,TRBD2,ATSRDFEERGRDTYEQY
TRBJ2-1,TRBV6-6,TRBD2,ASSYSIREDEQF
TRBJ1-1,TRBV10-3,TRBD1,AIRGTGTVTEAF
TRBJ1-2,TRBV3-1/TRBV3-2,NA,ASSQGLTTYGYT
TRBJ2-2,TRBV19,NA,ASSIYSSRTGELF
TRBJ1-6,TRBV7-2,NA,ASTPKAAENSPLH
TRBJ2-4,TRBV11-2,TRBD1,ASSLGQGVKNIQY
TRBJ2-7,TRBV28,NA,ATQGSYEQY
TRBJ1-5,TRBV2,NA,ASSDSGNQPQH
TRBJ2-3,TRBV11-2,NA,ASSLRWRRPSVSGDTQY
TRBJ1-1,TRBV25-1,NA,ASSVQGFTEAF
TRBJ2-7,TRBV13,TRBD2,ASSLGGSGINEQY
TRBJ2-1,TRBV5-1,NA,ASSMAREPRDEQF
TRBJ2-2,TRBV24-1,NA,ATSDLYGTGELF
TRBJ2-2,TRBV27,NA,ASSLFGQDTGELF
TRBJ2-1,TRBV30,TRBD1,AWSSDRGNEQF
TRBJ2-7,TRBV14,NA,ASSPPRGLNIYEQY
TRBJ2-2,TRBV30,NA,AWMYGTGELF
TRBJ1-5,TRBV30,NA,AWSLGGLGQPQH
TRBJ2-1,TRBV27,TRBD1,ASSYETGDYNEQF
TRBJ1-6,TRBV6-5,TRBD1,ASRGTGRNSPLH
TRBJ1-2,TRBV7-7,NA,ASSLVLGWEFGYT
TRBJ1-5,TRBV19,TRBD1,ASSPPGQGIGSNQPQH
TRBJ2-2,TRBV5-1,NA,ASSLGVGGELF
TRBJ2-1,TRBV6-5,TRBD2,ASSYRTSRFGTSEF
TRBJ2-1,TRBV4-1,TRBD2,ASSQDFASGPSSYNEQF